The 24 T cell receptor beta chains below come from one sample, sequenced in a study of blood T cell repertoires in COVID-19. Sequencing used immunoSEQ multiplex PCR; TCRdb keeps in-frame clones, though not all of them. Of some 210,000 clones listed, 80% are singletons. The sample comprised PBMCs or T cells enriched from blood (not recorded which). These receptors originate from a young man with acute COVID-19.

The J gene is TRBJ1-2, the V gene TRBV6-5; D might be TRBD1 (6 bases). Germline V gene sequence: CDR1 MNHEY, CDR2 SVGAGI. Trimming removed 6 bases from V and 5 bases from J, with 16 bases in between. The CDR3 has 14 amino acids. The CDR3 bases are TGTGCCAGCAGCCGGACAGACGTAGGGTATGGCTACACCTTC. It codes for CASSRTDVGYGYTF.

The rearrangement joins TRBV2 to TRBJ2-7; no reliable D call. Germline V CDR1 and CDR2: SNHLY, FYNNEI. This CDR3 contains 11 residues. V shed 8 bases and J shed 2 bases, with 7 bases lying between them. For the CDR3, the DNA is TGTGCCAGCTACAGCACCTACGAGCAGTACTTC. Encoded protein: CASYSTYEQYF.

This clone appeared many times. The V gene is TRBV19, the J gene TRBJ1-6, with TRBD1 matching 7 bases. The length of the CDR3 is 14 residues. V lost 8 bases, J lost 7 bases, and 8 bases stayed unmatched. Germline lookup yields CDR1 LNHDA and CDR2 SQIVND (reference sequence). CDR3 nucleotides: TGTGCCAGTTCCTTGGGGACAGTCAATTCACCCCTCCACTTT. Translating gives CASSLGTVNSPLHF.

J is TRBJ1-2 and V is TRBV10-2; TRBD1 might be the D (5 bases). V dropped 4 bases and J dropped 6 bases, with 9 bases sitting between them. The CDR3 covers 12 residues. The germline gives CDR1 WSHSY, CDR2 SAAADI. The DNA for the CDR3 is TGCGCCAGCAGTGTTGGACAAGATGGCTACACCTTC. Its translation: CASSVGQDGYTF.

This sequence joins TRBV30 and TRBJ1-1, with D possibly being TRBD1 (5 bases). In germline, CDR1 is GTSNPN, CDR2 SVGIG (reference sequence). Trimming removed 2 bases at V and 2 bases at J, with 12 bases between. The CDR3 has 14 residues. The CDR3: CAWSQQALNTEAFF. The CDR3 DNA follows: TGTGCCTGGAGTCAACAGGCATTAAACACTGAAGCTTTCTTT.

Worth noting for this clone: One junction end disagrees with the germline gene, perhaps due to a read error. The chain employs TRBV7-9 and TRBJ2-1, with 8 nucleotides matching TRBD2. This CDR3 comprises 15 residues. Germline V gene lookup returns CDR1 SEHNR and CDR2 FQNEAQ (reference sequence). The CDR3 sequence is CASTLAGLSYNEQFF. DNA of the CDR3: TGTGCCAGCACCTTAGCGGGGCTCTCCTACAATGAGCAGTTCTTC.

The rearrangement joins TRBV6-1 to TRBJ1-2; D is uncertain. The CDR3 has 14 residues. V dropped 0 bases and J dropped 4 bases, with 9 bases sitting between them. From germline, CDR1 is MNHNS and CDR2 SASEGT. CDR3 DNA: TGTGCCAGCAGTGAAGCCGGCGGTATCTATGGCTACACCTTC. This translates into CASSEAGGIYGYTF.

This clone has more than one count but fewer than ten. This CDR3 reads CASSAGVDYEQYF. DNA of the CDR3: TGTGCCAGCAGTGCCGGGGTTGACTACGAGCAGTACTTC. This chain links TRBV9 with TRBJ2-7, with D possibly matching TRBD2 (5 bases). Germline V CDR1 and CDR2: SGDLS, YYNGEE. With 5 bases removed from V and 3 bases from J, the gap between germline ends came to 12 bases. There are 13 residues in the CDR3. Combining the CDR3 with reference TRBV9 and TRBJ2-7 gives the whole variable domain DSGVTQTPKHLITATGQRVTLRCSPRSGDLSVYWYQQSLDQGLQFLIQYYNGEERAKGNILERFSAQQFPDLHSELNLSSLELGDSALYFCASSAGVDYEQYFGPGTRLTVT.

The gene calls are TRBV6-5 and TRBJ2-7; 9 bases map to TRBD1. J was trimmed by 5 bases and V by 9 bases; bases with no gene match: 5. The CDR3 runs 12 residues. Germline values: CDR1 MNHEY, CDR2 SVGAGI. CDR3 DNA: TGTGCCAGTCGGGACAGGGTTAACGAGCAGTACTTC. As protein: CASRDRVNEQYF.

The chain links TRBV6-5 to TRBJ2-1; the match to TRBD2 covers 9 bases. The V segment lost 5 bases and the J segment 5 bases; nucleotides outside the gene matches: 4. CDR1 and CDR2 (germline): MNHEY, SVGAGI. The CDR3 is 14 amino acids. CDR3 sequence: CASSPAGGNNEQFF. The CDR3, as DNA: TGTGCCAGCAGTCCAGCGGGGGGCAACAATGAGCAGTTCTTC.

The chain is built from TRBV30 and TRBJ1-5; D gene ambiguous. The germline V and J ends were trimmed by 0 bases and 7 bases, with 13 bases remaining between them. This CDR3 has 14 amino acids. The germline gives CDR1 GTSNPN, CDR2 SVGIG (reference sequence). The CDR3 DNA follows: TGTGCCTGGAGTGTACGCCAGGTAGGCCAGCCCCAGCATTTT. Encoded protein: CAWSVRQVGQPQHF. Full variable domain (rest looked up from reference TRBV30 and TRBJ1-5): SQTIHQWPATLVQPVGSPLSLECTVEGTSNPNLYWYRQAAGRGLQLLFYSVGIGQISSEVPQNLSASRPQDRQFILSSKKLLLSDSGFYLCAWSVRQVGQPQHFGDGTRLSIL.

The chain couples TRBV27 to TRBJ1-2; 7 nucleotides match TRBD1. The CDR3 is 19 residues long. V was clipped by 4 bases and J by 0 bases; unmatched bases: 17. Germline V gene data show CDR1 as MNHEY and CDR2 as SMNVEV (reference sequence). CDR3 DNA: TGTGCCAGCAGTTCCGCAACTCCGACAGGGAAGGGAGCTAACTATGGCTACACCTTC. Translation: CASSSATPTGKGANYGYTF.

The CDR3 bases are TGTGCCAGCAGTCACGGACAGGGCGAGCAGTACTTC. This encodes CASSHGQGEQYF. The gene calls are TRBV3-1 (or the pseudogene TRBV3-2) and TRBJ2-7; the match to TRBD1 covers 8 bases. This CDR3 has 12 residues. CDR1 is LGHDT and CDR2 is YNNKEL in the germline V gene (reference sequence). Trimming took 6 bases from V and 6 from J; bases not matched to a gene: 4.

The J gene is TRBJ1-2, the V gene TRBV19; 7 bases are a match to TRBD1. V was pared by 6 bases and J by 4 bases, with 11 bases of the junction left unmatched. Per germline, CDR1 LNHDA and CDR2 SQIVND (reference sequence). The CDR3 runs to 15 residues. CDR3 coding DNA: TGTGCCAGTAGGCCAGCCGACAGGGAAGTCTATGGCTACACCTTC. Translating it yields CASRPADREVYGYTF.

The chain is built from TRBV4-1 and TRBJ1-2; a possible D gene is TRBD1 (5 bases). Per germline, CDR1 MGHRA and CDR2 YSYEKL. V was pared by 2 bases and J by 8 bases, with 21 bases between. The CDR3 contains 16 residues. Here the CDR3 DNA reads TGCGCCAGCAGCCAACCGACAGCCGGTTTAGGAGAAGGCTACACCTTC. As protein: CASSQPTAGLGEGYTF.

The CDR3, as DNA: TGTGCCAGCAGCTTAGGGGGACAGGAACCAGCTAACTATGGCTACACCTTC. Encoded protein: CASSLGGQEPANYGYTF. The chain has TRBV7-6 and TRBJ1-2, with TRBD1 matching over 8 bases. The V and J ends lost 1 base and 0 bases, in that order; junction bases with no gene match: 7. CDR3 size: 17 residues. Germline loops: CDR1 SGHVS, CDR2 FNYEAQ.

With respect to this clone: Other DNA sequences in this sample translate to the same CDR3. The J gene is TRBJ1-3, the V gene TRBV6-5, with 9 nucleotides matching TRBD1. CDR1 and CDR2 from the germline V gene are MNHEY and SVGAGI. The CDR3 is made up of 14 amino acids. J lost 2 bases, V lost 5 bases, and 1 base had no gene match. The CDR3 spells CASSRDRAGNTIYF. The CDR3 DNA reads TGTGCCAGCAGTAGGGACAGGGCTGGAAACACCATATATTTT.

This clone was detected only once. The chain uses TRBV27 and TRBJ2-3; weak D call: TRBD1 (6 bases). V was trimmed by 5 bases and J by 1 base, leaving 13 bases between them. The CDR3 runs to 15 residues. The germline CDR1 and CDR2 sequences are MNHEY and SMNVEV (reference sequence). Here the CDR3 reads CASSVQGARTDTQYF. CDR3 nucleotide sequence: TGTGCCAGCAGTGTACAGGGAGCCCGCACAGATACGCAGTATTTT.

This clone was observed a handful of times. Other DNA sequences in this sample translate to the same CDR3. The V gene is TRBV2, the J gene TRBJ2-7; 8 bases align to TRBD1. This CDR3 is 13 amino acids long. CDR1 is SNHLY and CDR2 is FYNNEI in the germline V gene. V gave up 2 bases and J gave up 6 bases; unmatched junction bases: 3. DNA of the CDR3: TGTGCCAGCAGTGAACAGGGGGCGGGCGAGCAGTACTTC. Translated: CASSEQGAGEQYF. Full variable domain (outside the CDR3, taken from reference TRBV2 and TRBJ2-7): EPEVTQTPSHQVTQMGQEVILRCVPISNHLYFYWYRQILGQKVEFLVSFYNNEISEKSEIFDDQFSVERPDGSNFTLKIRSTKLEDSAMYFCASSEQGAGEQYFGPGTRLTVT.

CDR3 region: CASSVASGGAITGELFF. The CDR3 coding sequence is TGTGCCAGCAGCGTAGCAAGCGGGGGGGCAATCACCGGGGAGCTGTTTTTT. V is TRBV9 and J is TRBJ2-2; 10 nucleotides align to TRBD2. Unmatched junction bases numbered 6, after V lost 0 bases and J lost 4 bases. CDR3 length: 17 amino acids. The germline gives CDR1 SGDLS, CDR2 YYNGEE.

The chain uses TRBV10-3 and TRBJ1-2; unclear D gene. From germline, CDR1 is ENHRY and CDR2 SYGVKD. The V end was cut by 10 bases, the J end by 0 bases, with 12 bases between. CDR3 length equals 13 residues. The CDR3 here is CATQTETNYGYTF. The CDR3 coding sequence is TGTGCCACCCAAACAGAGACTAACTATGGCTACACCTTC.

CDR3 in DNA: TGTGCCAGTAGCCAAACAGGGGGCACTGGCTACACCTTC. This codes for CASSQTGGTGYTF. This sequence joins TRBV19 and TRBJ1-2; 9 positions match TRBD1. J gave up 7 bases and V 6 bases, and 6 bases lay outside the gene matches. Germline V CDR1 and CDR2: LNHDA, SQIVND (reference sequence). The CDR3 runs 13 residues.

The chain links TRBV28 to TRBJ1-1, with D hard to call. Germline CDR1 and CDR2: MDHEN and SYDVKM. V was trimmed by 6 bases and J by 4 bases, leaving 15 bases between them. The CDR3 spans 14 residues. CDR3 DNA sequence: TGTGCCAGCAGCCCGAATAACCGAGCCACTGAAGCTTTCTTT. Translated, it gives CASSPNNRATEAFF.

The chain links TRBV4-2 to TRBJ2-5; 9 bases fit TRBD2. This CDR3 is 15 amino acids long. The germline gives CDR1 LGHNA, CDR2 YNFKEQ. V lost 4 bases to trimming and J lost 1 base; unmatched junction nucleotides: 4. This CDR3 is CASSLQRGVQETQYF. The CDR3 DNA is TGTGCCAGCAGCCTACAGCGGGGGGTCCAAGAGACCCAGTACTTC.